This T cell receptor beta chain was sequenced for a study of CD8 T cells in Susac syndrome. Random hexamers were used to reverse transcribe the RNA input (roughly 0.5 to 1 ug). An immunoSEQ multiplex PCR amplified TCR beta CDR3 over 54 Vbeta and 13 Jbeta. TCRdb re-called the immunoSEQ multiplex PCR reads through MiXCR, storing one row per CDR3 protein. The sample has just over 150,000 distinct CDR3 sequences, around 95% seen once. After removal of 3 bases from V and 10 bases from J, the junction contained 8 bases not matched to a gene. Germline assignment: CDR1 SGDLS and CDR2 YYNGEE. The CDR3 has 14 residues.

The source material was CD4+ T cells from PBMCs. This sequence joins TRBV9 and TRBJ2-2; 8 positions match TRBD1. The sequence came from a human donor with Susac syndrome. The CDR3 sequence is CASSEKTGALELFF. CDR3 coding DNA: TGTGCCAGCAGCGAAAAGACAGGGGCCCTGGAGCTGTTTTTT. The complete variable domain, with remaining parts taken from reference TRBV9 and TRBJ2-2, reads DSGVTQTPKHLITATGQRVTLRCSPRSGDLSVYWYQQSLDQGLQFLIQYYNGEERAKGNILERFSAQQFPDLHSELNLSSLELGDSALYFCASSEKTGALELFFGEGSRLTVL.